Following are 28 T cell receptor beta chains from one sample sequenced in a study of blood T cell repertoires in COVID-19. Sequencing used immunoSEQ multiplex PCR; TCRdb keeps in-frame clones, though not all of them. The sample shows roughly 40,000 clones, 80% to 90% of them seen only once. The source material was peripheral blood. The receptors come from a woman in her seventies with acute or convalescent COVID-19.

J is TRBJ1-1 and V is TRBV7-8; 8 nucleotides line up with TRBD1. Germline trimming cut 1 base from V and 1 base from J; bases unmatched to any gene: 2. This CDR3 has 15 residues. The V gene's germline CDR1 is SGHVS and CDR2 FQNEAQ. The DNA of the CDR3 is TGTGCCAGCAGCTTAGACCAGGGGGCGAACACTGAAGCTTTCTTT. Translating it yields CASSLDQGANTEAFF.

This clone was detected once. The J gene is TRBJ2-7, the V gene TRBV18, with 7 nucleotides matching TRBD1. This CDR3 has 15 amino acids. The junction had 12 bases not matched to a gene; V was cut back by 5 bases and J by 5 bases. The germline CDR1 and CDR2 sequences are KGHSH and LQKENI. As DNA, the CDR3 is TGTGCCAGCTCATTAACAGGGGAGAATTTCGACGAGCAGTACGTC. This encodes CASSLTGENFDEQYV.

This rearrangement joins TRBV27 to TRBJ1-5, with 7 bases identical to TRBD1. The length of the CDR3 is 16 residues. In germline, CDR1 is MNHEY, CDR2 SMNVEV (reference sequence). V lost 4 bases and J lost 3; bases outside the gene matches: 9. The CDR3, as DNA: TGTGCCAGCAGTTCTGAGGGGACAGACAACAATCAGCCCCAGCATTTT. This codes for CASSSEGTDNNQPQHF.

This sequence joins TRBV11-3 and TRBJ1-2, with TRBD1 identical over 9 bases. The CDR3 has 15 amino acids. Trimming took 4 bases from V and 8 from J; bases not matched to a gene: 11. Germline V gene lookup returns CDR1 SGHNT and CDR2 YENEEA. The CDR3 here is CASSSLGTGLAGYTF. CDR3 nucleotide sequence: TGTGCCAGCAGCTCTCTAGGGACAGGGTTGGCAGGCTACACCTTC.

The genes are TRBV19 and TRBJ2-3; 8 nucleotides agree with TRBD1. There are 18 residues in the CDR3. Germline lookup yields CDR1 LNHDA and CDR2 SQIVND (reference sequence). V lost 3 bases and J lost 4; bases outside the gene matches: 15. Here the CDR3 reads CASSMGRPRQGLSDTQYF. CDR3 coding DNA: TGTGCCAGTAGTATGGGACGTCCGAGACAGGGGTTATCAGATACGCAGTATTTT.

This sequence joins TRBV7-8 and TRBJ1-1, with 8 positions matching TRBD1. The V segment lost 2 bases and the J segment 4 bases; nucleotides outside the gene matches: 6. The CDR3 runs to 15 residues. Per the germline V gene, CDR1 is SGHVS and CDR2 is FQNEAQ. This chain's CDR3 is CASSLNQGASTEAFF. The CDR3 bases are TGTGCCAGCAGCTTAAACCAGGGGGCGAGCACTGAAGCTTTCTTT.

The table lists this clone with a count of one. The chain has TRBV12-3 or TRBV12-4 and TRBJ1-3; D is unresolved. V shed 2 bases and J shed 9 bases, with 11 bases lying between them. The CDR3 loop spans 13 amino acids. CDR3 amino acids: CASSLSTEFTIYF. The CDR3 coding sequence is TGTGCCAGCAGTTTAAGTACCGAGTTCACCATATATTTT.

V and J are TRBV28 and TRBJ2-7; the D is unclear. CDR3 length: 14 residues. CDR1 and CDR2 (germline): MDHEN, SYDVKM. V lost 6 bases, J lost 6 bases, and 18 bases lay in between. The CDR3 reads CASSRPQVLAEQYV. CDR3 coding DNA: TGTGCCAGCAGCCGCCCCCAGGTTCTGGCCGAGCAGTACGTC.

The rearrangement joins TRBV3-1 (or the pseudogene TRBV3-2) to TRBJ2-7, with a tentative D call TRBD2 (6 bases). Germline assignment: CDR1 LGHDT and CDR2 YNNKEL (reference sequence). The CDR3 is 12 residues long. The V end lost 1 base, the J end lost 6 bases, and 7 bases lay between the germline ends. The DNA for the CDR3 is TGTGCCAGCAGCCAAGTCGGGAGCGAGCAGTACGTC. Its protein product is CASSQVGSEQYV.

The V call is TRBV18, the J call TRBJ1-1, with 7 bases lining up with TRBD1. This CDR3 is 14 amino acids long. Germline V CDR1 and CDR2: KGHSH, LQKENI. Trimming cost V 4 bases and J 4 bases; bases outside gene matches: 6. This chain's CDR3 is CASSRLQGPTEAFF. Here the CDR3 DNA reads TGTGCCAGCTCACGATTACAGGGGCCCACTGAAGCTTTCTTT.

This chain connects TRBV19 to TRBJ1-4, with 9 bases identical to TRBD1. From germline, CDR1 is LNHDA and CDR2 SQIVND (reference sequence). The CDR3 contains 14 residues. Trimming removed 6 bases from V and 8 bases from J; junction bases left unmatched: 7. CDR3 DNA: TGTGCCAGTAGAAGGGACAGGGCAAGCGAAAAACTGTTTTTT. It specifies CASRRDRASEKLFF.

J is TRBJ1-2 and V is TRBV20-1; unclear D gene. V was pared by 6 bases and J by 4 bases, with 9 bases between. Germline V lookup: CDR1 DFQATT, CDR2 SNEGSKA (reference sequence). The CDR3 has 11 amino acids. The CDR3 DNA follows: TGCAGTGCACAACCATTCTATGGCTACACCTTC. It specifies CSAQPFYGYTF.

This chain links TRBV7-8 with TRBJ2-1; the D gene is possibly TRBD1 (5 bases). Trimming stripped 5 bases from V and 2 bases from J, with 10 bases between. This CDR3 region has 14 residues. The germline CDR1 and CDR2 sequences are SGHVS and FQNEAQ. The CDR3 here is CASSVQVTYNEQFF. For the CDR3, the DNA is TGTGCCAGCAGCGTACAGGTAACCTACAATGAGCAGTTCTTC.

The rearrangement links TRBV7-3 to TRBJ2-1; 7 bases fit TRBD1. The CDR3 runs to 13 residues. The V gene's germline CDR1 is SGHTA and CDR2 FQGTGA. After removal of 4 bases from V and 10 bases from J, the junction contained 7 bases not matched to a gene. The CDR3 DNA follows: TGTGCCAGCAGCTCCCTACAGGGGACCGAGCAGTTCTTC. As protein: CASSSLQGTEQFF.

The J gene is TRBJ2-7, the V gene TRBV6-2 or TRBV6-3; 7 bases agree with TRBD1. Unmatched junction bases numbered 4, after V lost 5 bases and J lost 3 bases. Germline V gene data show CDR1 as MNHEY and CDR2 as SVGEGT. This CDR3 is 13 amino acids long. CDR3 in DNA: TGTGCCAGCAGTCTTACAGGGGACTACGAGCAGTACGTC. It translates to CASSLTGDYEQYV.

V usage is TRBV7-9 and J usage is TRBJ2-2, with D unresolved. In germline, CDR1 is SEHNR, CDR2 FQNEAQ (reference sequence). The CDR3 consists of 15 residues. Trimming removed 1 base from V and 2 bases from J, with 8 bases in between. CDR3 coding DNA: TGTGCCAGCAGCTTAGTGGTCAGAAACACCGGGGAGCTGTTTTTT. This sequence encodes CASSLVVRNTGELFF.

This chain joins TRBV7-9 and TRBJ2-7; D is perhaps TRBD2 (5 bases). Between the trimmed V and J ends, which lost 7 bases and 2 bases, there was a span of 12 bases. The CDR3 is 13 residues long. Germline loops: CDR1 SEHNR, CDR2 FQNEAQ (reference sequence). The CDR3 here is CASTMRVAYEQYV. In DNA, the CDR3 is TGTGCCAGCACCATGCGGGTGGCCTACGAGCAGTACGTC.

The gene calls are TRBV21-1 and TRBJ2-2; the table gives TRBD2 as D, unverified against the DNA. TRBV21-1 is a documented pseudogene. The CDR3 consists of 18 residues. The CDR3 region has the DNA TGTGCCAGCAGCAAAGTTCGTCTAGCGGGAGGTCATACCGGGGAGCTGTTTTTT. Residues: CASSKVRLAGGHTGELFF.

The V gene is TRBV5-8, the J gene TRBJ1-3; D unresolved. V lost 4 bases and J 1 base, leaving 9 bases between the germline ends. This CDR3 has 14 amino acids. The germline CDR1 and CDR2 sequences are SGHTS and YDEGEE. The CDR3 loop is CASSRGGSGNTIYF. CDR3 sequence (DNA): TGTGCCAGCAGCCGCGGCGGGTCTGGAAACACCATATATTTT.

The rearrangement uses TRBV5-6 and TRBJ2-3, with D possibly being TRBD2 (6 bases). V was trimmed by 4 bases and J by 5 bases, leaving 23 bases between them. Germline CDR1 SGHDT, CDR2 YYEEEE. CDR3 length: 17 amino acids. The DNA for the CDR3 is TGTGCCAGCAGCCCATATACGAGGACTACAAATCAAGATACGCAGTATTTT. Its translation: CASSPYTRTTNQDTQYF.

The chain links TRBV11-3 to TRBJ1-4; D might be TRBD1 (5 bases). The V end was cut by 1 base, the J end by 5 bases, with 14 bases between. The CDR3 contains 16 residues. Germline lookup yields CDR1 SGHNT and CDR2 YENEEA. DNA for the CDR3: TGTGCCAGCAGCTTAGGCGGGACGGTGAAAAATGAAAAACTGTTTTTT. It codes for CASSLGGTVKNEKLFF.

The rearrangement uses TRBV13 and TRBJ2-2; 7 bases fit TRBD2. Per the germline V gene, CDR1 is PRHDT and CDR2 is FYEKMQ (reference sequence). With V trimmed by 5 bases and J by 7 bases, 4 bases remained unmatched. This CDR3 is 13 amino acids long. The CDR3 sequence: CASSRTRGGELFF. The CDR3 region has the DNA TGTGCCAGCAGCCGGACTAGGGGCGGGGAGCTGTTTTTT.

The CDR3: CSVQEGTASTDTQYF. The CDR3 nucleotides read TGCAGCGTCCAAGAGGGGACAGCTAGCACAGATACGCAGTATTTT. V usage is TRBV29-1 and J usage is TRBJ2-3; TRBD1 matches 7 bases. V was clipped by 6 bases and J by 0 bases; unmatched bases: 9. The germline V gene has CDR1 SQVTM and CDR2 ANQGSEA. The CDR3 loop spans 15 amino acids.

This chain joins TRBV10-3 and TRBJ1-5, with 8 bases fitting TRBD1. The CDR3 totals 16 residues. V shed 1 base, J shed 2 bases, and the junction held 4 bases outside the gene matches. CDR1 ENHRY and CDR2 SYGVKD come from the germline V gene. This CDR3 reads CAISEWGRGRNQPQHF. CDR3 DNA sequence: TGTGCCATCAGTGAGTGGGGCAGGGGGCGCAATCAGCCCCAGCATTTT.

The rearrangement links TRBV6-2 or TRBV6-3 to TRBJ2-7; TRBD2 matches at 10 bases. V gave up 4 bases and J gave up 5 bases; unmatched junction bases: 5. The CDR3 has 14 residues. The germline V gene encodes CDR1 MNHEY and CDR2 SVGEGT. The CDR3, as DNA: TGTGCCAGCAGTTGGGCACTAGCGGGAAACGAGCAGTACGTC. This translates into CASSWALAGNEQYV.

The chain uses TRBV4-3 and TRBJ2-2, with no clear D. The CDR3 is 16 residues long. Germline CDR1 LGHNA, CDR2 YSLEER. V dropped 0 bases and J dropped 6 bases, with 14 bases sitting between them. The CDR3 region has the DNA TGCGCCAGCAGCCAAGATCTCGACATCAGATCCGGGGAGCTGTTTTTT. Its protein product is CASSQDLDIRSGELFF.

The J gene is TRBJ2-5, the V gene TRBV6-1, with TRBD1 identical over 7 bases. The trim removed 3 bases at V and 1 base at J, leaving 8 bases unmatched. Germline V gives CDR1 MNHNS, CDR2 SASEGT. The CDR3 extends over 16 amino acids. For the CDR3, the DNA is TGTGCCAGCAGTGAGCGAACTTCAGGGGGCCAAGAGACCCAGTACTTC. Amino acids: CASSERTSGGQETQYF.

The rearrangement links TRBV7-8 to TRBJ1-5, with D perhaps TRBD1 (6 bases). Germline V CDR1 and CDR2: SGHVS, FQNEAQ. The CDR3 is 14 amino acids. Deletions cut 3 bases from V and 2 bases from J, with 8 bases between. CDR3 DNA sequence: TGTGCCAGCAGCTTCAAGGGGGGCAATCAGCCCCAGCATTTT. Protein product: CASSFKGGNQPQHF.